Listed below are T cell receptor beta chains from one sample, sequenced in a study of identical twins. TCRdb fed the 5' RACE reads into MiXCR, producing one record per CDR3 protein. The data show 270,000 or so distinct CDR3 sequences, about 8.5% seen once. The data also belong to a second study, concerning yellow fever vaccine responses in identical twins.

The sequenced sample was CD8+ T cells sorted from blood. The receptors here all came from a woman aged 18-29 years in good health. The CDR3 runs from the conserved cysteine through the conserved F or W. D genes are given only for firm matches. The size field is filled for only some rows; it gives once, few, many or a size class.

V gene	J gene	CDR3 length	D gene	clone size	CDR3 protein	CDR3 DNA
TRBV2	TRBJ2-3	16	-	-	CASTRRDSTSTDTQYF	TGTGCCAGCACCAGAAGGGACTCAACTAGCACAGATACGCAGTATTTT
TRBV4-3	TRBJ2-7	15	-	few	CASSQGTFGSYEQYF	TGCGCCAGCAGCCAGGGTACTTTTGGCTCCTACGAGCAGTACTTC
TRBV4-2	TRBJ2-7	14	-	few	CASSRQEGVDEQYF	TGTGCCAGCAGCCGCCAGGAGGGAGTAGACGAGCAGTACTTC
TRBV4-3	TRBJ2-7	15	-	many	CASSQDWVSHYEQYF	TGCGCCAGCAGCCAAGATTGGGTCTCGCACTACGAGCAGTACTTC
TRBV4-3	TRBJ1-1	13	-	few	CASSQDVGAEAFF	TGCGCCAGCAGCCAAGATGTCGGCGCTGAAGCTTTCTTT
TRBV7-2	TRBJ2-1	13	-	many	CASSPIGGNEQFF	TGTGCCAGCAGCCCGATTGGGGGCAATGAGCAGTTCTTC
TRBV3-1	TRBJ2-7	13	-	many	CASRSVQTYEQYF	TGTGCCAGCCGGTCCGTACAAACCTACGAGCAGTACTTC
TRBV6-2/TRBV6-3	TRBJ2-1	17	TRBD2	-	CASRSGSREGAYNEQFF	TGTGCCAGCAGAAGTGGTAGTAGGGAGGGAGCCTACAATGAGCAGTTCTTC
TRBV10-3	TRBJ2-3	16	-	many	CAISSGAQFITDTQYF	TGTGCCATCAGTTCAGGCGCCCAATTTATCACAGATACGCAGTATTTT
TRBV20-1	TRBJ2-1	14	-	-	CSAKASGDYNEQFF	TGCAGTGCTAAGGCGTCGGGGGATTACAATGAGCAGTTCTTC
TRBV29-1	TRBJ2-1	16	-	many	CSVDAGPEGPYNEQFF	TGCAGCGTTGATGCGGGGCCCGAGGGGCCTTACAATGAGCAGTTCTTC
TRBV29-1	TRBJ2-5	19	TRBD1	-	CSVEGFSQEADRLQETQYF	TGCAGCGTTGAGGGGTTTTCACAGGAAGCGGACAGGCTCCAAGAGACCCAGTACTTC
TRBV28	TRBJ1-1	15	-	-	CASSLFLGSNTEAFF	TGTGCCAGCAGTTTATTCCTGGGTTCGAACACTGAAGCTTTCTTT
TRBV29-1	TRBJ2-7	13	TRBD1	-	CSVGTGTGHEQYF	TGCAGCGTAGGGACAGGCACAGGTCACGAGCAGTACTTC
TRBV11-3	TRBJ2-1	17	-	-	CASSLDGEAISYNEQFF	TGTGCCAGCAGCTTAGATGGGGAAGCGATCTCCTACAATGAGCAGTTCTTC
TRBV6-1	TRBJ1-2	14	-	few	CASSLTGLGYGYTF	TGTGCCAGCAGTCTTACAGGGCTGGGCTATGGCTACACCTTC
TRBV11-2	TRBJ1-6	17	-	many	CASSSSTASSYNSPLHF	TGTGCCAGCAGCTCATCGACTGCGAGCTCCTATAATTCACCCCTCCACTTT
TRBV7-9	TRBJ2-3	15	-	few	CASSTSRIRTDTQYF	TGTGCCAGCAGCACCAGCCGGATTAGGACAGATACGCAGTATTTT
TRBV20-1	TRBJ1-5	15	-	few	CSAREGPGGNQPQHF	TGCAGTGCTAGAGAGGGGCCGGGGGGGAATCAGCCCCAGCATTTT
TRBV7-7	TRBJ2-3	16	-	few	CASSLGLDSSTDTQYF	TGTGCTAGCAGCTTAGGGTTGGACAGTAGCACAGATACGCAGTATTTT
TRBV9	TRBJ2-3	12	-	few	CASSVDGRGQYF	TGTGCCAGCAGCGTAGATGGACGGGGGCAGTATTTT
TRBV27	TRBJ2-1	16	TRBD2	-	CASSPALAGRYNEQFF	TGTGCCAGCAGTCCAGCTTTAGCGGGAAGGTACAATGAGCAGTTCTTC
TRBV5-1	TRBJ1-3	11	-	many	CARYNGNTIYF	TGCGCCAGATACAATGGAAACACCATATATTTT
TRBV7-9	TRBJ2-3	16	-	few	CASTQRGGGLTDTQYF	TGTGCCAGCACCCAGCGGGGAGGGGGCCTGACAGATACGCAGTATTTT
TRBV29-1	TRBJ2-1	14	-	many	CSVDVGDSYNEQFF	TGCAGCGTTGATGTGGGGGACTCCTACAATGAGCAGTTCTTC
TRBV3-1	TRBJ2-1	17	TRBD2	many	CASSSGLAGAIYNEQFF	TGTGCCAGCAGCTCGGGACTAGCGGGAGCCATCTACAATGAGCAGTTCTTC
TRBV11-1	TRBJ2-2	18	TRBD1	-	CASSSRAPTGFSTGELFF	TGTGCCAGCAGCTCCCGGGCCCCGACAGGGTTTAGCACCGGGGAGCTGTTTTTT
TRBV24-1	TRBJ2-1	17	TRBD1	-	CATSDLWDREGYNEQFF	TGTGCCACCAGTGATTTGTGGGACAGGGAGGGGTACAATGAGCAGTTCTTC
TRBV5-1	TRBJ1-1	14	-	many	CASSYMGGSPEAFF	TGCGCCAGCAGTTACATGGGCGGGAGCCCTGAAGCTTTCTTT
TRBV7-3	TRBJ2-1	15	TRBD2	few	CASSFSGTSGNEQFF	TGTGCCAGCAGCTTCTCCGGGACTAGCGGCAATGAGCAGTTCTTC
TRBV6-2/TRBV6-3	TRBJ2-7	13	-	-	CASSPNRAYEQYF	TGTGCCAGCAGCCCTAACAGGGCCTACGAGCAGTACTTC
TRBV7-8	TRBJ2-7	16	-	few	CASSFPQGGSSYEQYF	TGTGCCAGCAGCTTCCCGCAGGGGGGCTCCTCCTACGAGCAGTACTTC
TRBV7-8	TRBJ2-3	16	TRBD1	few	CASSLATGVEADTQYF	TGTGCCAGCAGCTTAGCCACAGGGGTAGAAGCAGATACGCAGTATTTT
TRBV6-5	TRBJ2-7	14	-	many	CASSYRVGPYEQYF	TGTGCCAGCAGTTACCGCGTGGGCCCTTACGAGCAGTACTTC
TRBV29-1	TRBJ2-7	15	-	-	CSVEVLGTETYEQYF	TGCAGCGTTGAAGTTCTGGGGACGGAAACCTACGAGCAGTACTTC
TRBV29-1	TRBJ2-1	14	TRBD2	many	CSVLGGSVNNEQFF	TGCAGCGTTCTGGGCGGGAGTGTGAACAATGAGCAGTTCTTC
TRBV14	TRBJ1-4	15	-	-	CASSQDHGENEKLFF	TGTGCCAGCAGCCAAGACCACGGCGAGAATGAAAAACTGTTTTTT
TRBV12-5	TRBJ2-3	14	-	many	CASGLTGFGDTQYF	TGTGCTAGTGGTTTGACCGGCTTCGGGGATACGCAGTATTTT
TRBV4-1	TRBJ2-5	14	-	many	CASSQVTDQETQYF	TGCGCCAGCAGCCAAGTGACAGACCAAGAGACCCAGTACTTC
TRBV6-5	TRBJ1-1	14	-	few	CASSYLNRESEAFF	TGTGCCAGCAGTTACCTCAACCGGGAGTCGGAAGCTTTCTTT
TRBV12-3/TRBV12-4	TRBJ2-7	13	-	many	CASSLLGFYEQYF	TGTGCCAGCAGTTTATTGGGGTTCTACGAGCAGTACTTC
TRBV28	TRBJ2-7	14	TRBD1	-	CASRSDRGPYEQYF	TGTGCCAGCAGGAGTGACAGGGGGCCCTACGAGCAGTACTTC
TRBV6-4	TRBJ1-6	15	-	many	CASSPLAGVNSPLHF	TGTGCCAGCAGTCCACTGGCAGGGGTTAATTCACCCCTCCACTTT
TRBV11-2	TRBJ1-1	17	-	-	CASSYKGPAVENTEAFF	TGTGCCAGCAGCTACAAGGGTCCAGCGGTAGAGAACACTGAAGCTTTCTTT
TRBV29-1	TRBJ2-7	16	TRBD2	many	CSVEEGTSGSGYEQYF	TGCAGCGTTGAAGAGGGGACTAGCGGGAGCGGGTACGAGCAGTACTTC
TRBV7-9	TRBJ1-6	16	-	-	CASSHLVGPHNSPLHF	TGTGCCAGCAGCCACCTAGTCGGGCCCCATAATTCACCCCTCCACTTT
TRBV4-1	TRBJ2-1	15	TRBD2	-	CASSQGTSSGNEQFF	TGCGCCAGCAGCCAAGGGACTAGCTCAGGCAATGAGCAGTTCTTC
TRBV7-9	TRBJ2-7	15	-	-	CASSLGAGLAYEQYF	TGTGCCAGCAGCTTAGGGGCCGGACTCGCCTACGAGCAGTACTTC
TRBV4-1	TRBJ2-1	15	-	many	CASSRLALSYNEQFF	TGCGCCAGCAGCCGGCTAGCGCTTTCTTACAATGAGCAGTTCTTC
TRBV9	TRBJ2-1	15	TRBD1	-	CASSVAGQGANEQFF	TGTGCCAGCAGCGTAGCTGGACAGGGGGCGAATGAGCAGTTCTTC
TRBV4-1	TRBJ2-7	15	TRBD1	-	CASSRGGTGEYEQYF	TGCGCCAGCAGCCGGGGGGGGACAGGGGAATACGAGCAGTACTTC
TRBV7-3	TRBJ2-1	15	TRBD2	few	CASSPSGGGHNEQFF	TGTGCCAGCAGCCCCTCGGGCGGGGGGCACAATGAGCAGTTCTTC